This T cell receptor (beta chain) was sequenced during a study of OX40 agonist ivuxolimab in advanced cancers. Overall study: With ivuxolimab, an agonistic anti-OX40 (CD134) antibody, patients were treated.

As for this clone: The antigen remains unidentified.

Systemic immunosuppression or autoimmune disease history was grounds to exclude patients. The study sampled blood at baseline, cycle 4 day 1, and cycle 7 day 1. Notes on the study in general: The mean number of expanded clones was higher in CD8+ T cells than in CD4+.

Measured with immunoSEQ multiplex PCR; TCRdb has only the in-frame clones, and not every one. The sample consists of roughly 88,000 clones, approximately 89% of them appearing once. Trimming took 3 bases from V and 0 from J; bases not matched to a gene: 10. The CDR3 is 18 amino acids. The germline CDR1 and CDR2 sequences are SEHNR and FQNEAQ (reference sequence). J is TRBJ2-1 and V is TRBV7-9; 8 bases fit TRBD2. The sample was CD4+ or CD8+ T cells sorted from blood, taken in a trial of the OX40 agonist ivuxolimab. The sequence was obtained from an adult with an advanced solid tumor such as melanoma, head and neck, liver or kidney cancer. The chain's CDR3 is CASSFSRLATSSYNEQFF. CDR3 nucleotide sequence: TGTGCCAGCAGCTTTAGCCGACTAGCGACTAGCTCCTACAATGAGCAGTTCTTC.